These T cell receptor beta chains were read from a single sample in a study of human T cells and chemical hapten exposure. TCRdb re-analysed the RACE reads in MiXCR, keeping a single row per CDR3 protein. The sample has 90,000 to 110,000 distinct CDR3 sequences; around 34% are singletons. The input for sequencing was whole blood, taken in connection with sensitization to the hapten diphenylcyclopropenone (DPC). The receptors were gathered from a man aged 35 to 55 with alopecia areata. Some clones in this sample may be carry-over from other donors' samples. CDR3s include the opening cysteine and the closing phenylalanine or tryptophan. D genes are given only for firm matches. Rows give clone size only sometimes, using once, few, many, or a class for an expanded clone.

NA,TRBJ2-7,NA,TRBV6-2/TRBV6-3,CASSGSIPERYF,TGTGCCAGCAGCGGCTCTATTCCCGAGCGGTACTTC
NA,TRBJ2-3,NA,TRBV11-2,CASSLFAVTDTQYF,TGTGCCAGCAGCTTATTTGCGGTCACAGATACGCAGTATTTT
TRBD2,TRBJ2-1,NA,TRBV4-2,CASSLGIASGSNEQFF,TGTGCCAGCAGCCTGGGGATCGCTAGCGGGAGCAATGAGCAGTTCTTC
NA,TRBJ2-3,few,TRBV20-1,CSARADRGTDTQYF,TGCAGTGCTAGGGCCGACCGGGGGACAGATACGCAGTATTTT
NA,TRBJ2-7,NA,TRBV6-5,CASSTGGRKIKEYF,TGTGCCAGCAGTACTGGGGGACGGAAAATAAAGGAGTACTTC
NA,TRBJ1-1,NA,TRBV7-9,CASSPQGTGTEAFF,TGTGCCAGCAGTCCGCAGGGTACGGGGACTGAAGCTTTCTTT
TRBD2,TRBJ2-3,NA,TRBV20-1,CSAGGTGLTQYF,TGCAGTGCGGGAGGGACGGGGCTTACGCAGTATTTT
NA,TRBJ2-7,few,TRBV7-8,CASSLYGTNDEYF,TGTGCCAGCAGCTTATATGGGACGAATGACGAATACTTC
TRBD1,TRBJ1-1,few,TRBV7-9,CASSLDPGQGLTEAFF,TGTGCCAGCAGCTTAGATCCCGGACAGGGTTTAACTGAAGCTTTCTTT
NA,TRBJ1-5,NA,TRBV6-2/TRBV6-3,CASSSQGQPQHF,TGTGCCAGCAGTTCCCAGGGTCAGCCCCAGCATTTT
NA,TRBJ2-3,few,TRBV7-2,CASSLARRSTDTQYF,TGTGCCAGCAGCTTGGCCCGCCGGAGCACAGATACGCAGTATTTT
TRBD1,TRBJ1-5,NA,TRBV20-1,CSAREATGLRNQPQHF,TGCAGTGCTAGAGAGGCGACAGGGTTAAGAAATCAGCCCCAGCATTTT
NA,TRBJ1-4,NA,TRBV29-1,CSAKSNEKLFF,TGCAGCGCTAAGTCCAATGAAAAACTGTTTTTT
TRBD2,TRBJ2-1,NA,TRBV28,CASSFGTSGVAQFF,TGTGCCAGCAGTTTCGGGACTAGCGGGGTGGCTCAGTTCTTC
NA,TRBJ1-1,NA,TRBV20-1,CSARDQLNTEAFF,TGCAGTGCTAGAGATCAGCTGAACACTGAAGCTTTCTTT
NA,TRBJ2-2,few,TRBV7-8,CASSLGVAANTGELFF,TGTGCCAGCAGCTTAGGGGTAGCTGCGAACACCGGGGAGCTGTTTTTT
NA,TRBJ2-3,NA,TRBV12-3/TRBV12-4,CASSLEAGVASTDTQYF,TGTGCCAGCAGTTTAGAGGCAGGGGTAGCTAGCACAGATACGCAGTATTTT
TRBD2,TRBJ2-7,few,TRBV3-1,CASSQNGLAGVGQYF,TGTGCCAGCAGCCAAAATGGACTAGCGGGAGTCGGGCAGTACTTC
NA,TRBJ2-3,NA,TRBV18,CASSLRDADTQYF,TGTGCCAGCTCACTGCGGGACGCCGATACGCAGTATTTT
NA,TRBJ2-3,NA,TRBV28,CAIRRGDTQYF,TGTGCCATCAGACGGGGGGATACGCAGTATTTT
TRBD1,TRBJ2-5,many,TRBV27,CASSLNNRGLETQYF,TGTGCCAGCAGTTTAAACAACAGGGGCTTAGAGACCCAGTACTTC
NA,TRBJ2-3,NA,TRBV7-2,CASSLQSSTDTQYF,TGTGCCAGCAGCTTACAATCTAGCACAGATACGCAGTATTTT
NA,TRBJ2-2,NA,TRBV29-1,CSVEGVANTGELFF,TGCAGCGTTGAGGGGGTAGCGAACACCGGGGAGCTGTTTTTT
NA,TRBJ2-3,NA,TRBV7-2,CASSLEPMHPNF,TGTGCCAGCAGCTTAGAGCCGATGCATCCGAATTTT
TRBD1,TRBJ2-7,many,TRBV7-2,CASSSYRGWGEQYF,TGTGCCAGCAGCTCCTACAGGGGATGGGGCGAGCAGTACTTC
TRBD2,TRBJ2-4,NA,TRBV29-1,CSVESGGRAKNIQYF,TGCAGCGTTGAATCGGGAGGGAGGGCCAAAAACATTCAGTACTTC
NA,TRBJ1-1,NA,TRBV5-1,CASSPRDTEEAFF,TGCGCCAGCAGCCCCCGGGACACAGAAGAAGCTTTCTTT
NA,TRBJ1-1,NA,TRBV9,CASSVGYGTEAFF,TGTGCCAGCAGCGTAGGGTATGGGACTGAAGCTTTCTTT
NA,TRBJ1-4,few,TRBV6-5,CASRPGYGEKLFF,TGTGCCAGCAGGCCAGGGTATGGAGAAAAACTGTTTTTT
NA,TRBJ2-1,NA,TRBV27,CASSTLGGLANEQFF,TGTGCCAGCAGTACCCTTGGCGGGTTAGCCAATGAGCAGTTCTTC
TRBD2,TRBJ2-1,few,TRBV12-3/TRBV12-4,CASSSPGWGGNEQFF,TGTGCCAGCAGTTCCCCAGGGTGGGGGGGCAATGAGCAGTTCTTC
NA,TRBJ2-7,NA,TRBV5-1,CASSTESGYEQYF,TGCGCCAGCAGCACGGAGTCGGGATACGAGCAGTACTTC
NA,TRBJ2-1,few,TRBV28,CASSLPGNNEQFF,TGTGCCAGCAGTTTACCGGGGAACAATGAGCAGTTCTTC
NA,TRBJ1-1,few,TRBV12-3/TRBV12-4,CASRPSRVTEAFF,TGTGCCAGCAGGCCCTCCAGGGTAACTGAAGCTTTCTTT
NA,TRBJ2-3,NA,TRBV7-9,CASSSSLHSTDTQYF,TGTGCCAGCAGCTCCTCCCTTCATAGTACAGATACGCAGTATTTT
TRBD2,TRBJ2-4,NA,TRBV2,CASRGGSQMGDIQYF,TGTGCCAGCAGAGGCGGGAGCCAGATGGGGGACATTCAGTACTTC
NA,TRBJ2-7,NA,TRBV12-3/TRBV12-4,CASSLTVGYEQYF,TGTGCCAGCAGTTTAACCGTGGGGTACGAGCAGTACTTC
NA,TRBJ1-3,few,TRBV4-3,CASSQDAGEAGNTIYF,TGCGCCAGCAGCCAAGATGCAGGGGAGGCTGGAAACACCATATATTTT
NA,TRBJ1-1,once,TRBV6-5,CASSRDGLNTEAFF,TGTGCCAGCAGCAGGGACGGATTGAACACTGAAGCTTTCTTT
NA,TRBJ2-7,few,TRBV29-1,CSVVGDYEQYF,TGCAGCGTTGTGGGGGACTACGAGCAGTACTTC
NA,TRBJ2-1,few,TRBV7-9,CASSLVWGQSQEQFF,TGTGCCAGCAGCTTAGTCTGGGGGCAGAGCCAGGAGCAGTTCTTC
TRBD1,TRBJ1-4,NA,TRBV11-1,CASSRDRVDEKLFF,TGTGCCAGCAGCCGGGACAGGGTGGATGAAAAACTGTTTTTT
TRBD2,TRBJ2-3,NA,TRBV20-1,CSAREVGRTDTQYF,TGCAGTGCTAGAGAGGTCGGGAGGACAGATACGCAGTATTTT
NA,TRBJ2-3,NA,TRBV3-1,CASSQAGGAGLDTQYF,TGTGCCAGCAGCCAAGCTGGGGGCGCGGGGTTAGATACGCAGTATTTT
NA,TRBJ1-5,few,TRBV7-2,CASSLGQGNNQPQHF,TGTGCCAGCAGCTTAGGCCAGGGGAACAATCAGCCCCAGCATTTT
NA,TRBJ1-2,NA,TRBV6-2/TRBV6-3,CASSSDSYGYTF,TGTGCCAGCAGTTCCGACAGCTATGGCTACACCTTC
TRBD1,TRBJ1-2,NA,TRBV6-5,CASSYFEGQADGYTF,TGTGCCAGCAGTTACTTCGAGGGACAGGCCGATGGCTACACCTTC
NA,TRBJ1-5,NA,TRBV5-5,CASSLFGPDQPQHF,TGTGCCAGCAGCTTATTTGGACCCGATCAGCCCCAGCATTTT
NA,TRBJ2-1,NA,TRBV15,CATRRWGDNEQFF,TGTGCCACCAGGAGATGGGGGGACAATGAGCAGTTCTTC
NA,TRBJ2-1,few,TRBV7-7,CASSLDWDNEQFF,TGTGCTAGCAGCTTAGATTGGGACAATGAGCAGTTCTTC
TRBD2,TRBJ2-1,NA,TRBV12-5,CASGLWAGEYNEQFF,TGTGCTAGTGGTTTGTGGGCGGGAGAGTACAATGAGCAGTTCTTC
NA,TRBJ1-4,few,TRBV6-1,CASRAGTTNEKLFF,TGTGCCAGCAGGGCCGGGACAACTAATGAAAAACTGTTTTTT
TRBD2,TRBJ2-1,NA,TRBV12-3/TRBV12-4,CASSSRRREGYEQFF,TGTGCCAGCAGTTCCCGGCGGCGGGAGGGTTATGAGCAGTTCTTC
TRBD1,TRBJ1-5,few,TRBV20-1,CSAREGQGGNNQPQHF,TGCAGTGCTAGAGAGGGACAGGGCGGTAACAATCAGCCCCAGCATTTT
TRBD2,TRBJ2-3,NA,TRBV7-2,CASSRQALAGGMTDTQYF,TGTGCCAGCAGCCGACAGGCACTAGCGGGAGGTATGACAGATACGCAGTATTTT
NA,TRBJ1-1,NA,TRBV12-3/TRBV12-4,CASSFGGRGTEAFF,TGTGCCAGCAGTTTTGGTGGCAGGGGCACTGAAGCTTTCTTT
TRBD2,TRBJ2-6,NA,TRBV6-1,CASSGPPGLGTGANVLTF,TGTGCCAGCAGTGGACCGCCGGGACTAGGTACTGGGGCCAACGTCCTGACTTTC
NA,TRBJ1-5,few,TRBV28,CASSFPSDRRDSNQPQHF,TGTGCCAGCAGTTTCCCCTCTGACAGGAGAGATAGCAATCAGCCCCAGCATTTT
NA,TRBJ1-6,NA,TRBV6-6,CASSSTGRPFYNSPLHF,TGTGCCAGCAGCTCGACGGGCCGTCCGTTCTATAATTCACCCCTCCACTTT
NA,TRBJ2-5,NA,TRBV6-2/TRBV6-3,CASSYGTQYF,TGTGCCAGCAGTTACGGGACCCAGTACTTC